Following are 31 T cell receptor beta chains from one sample sequenced in a study of CD8+ T cells in alopecia areata. The treatment is: oral pan-JAK inhibitor, 5-10 mg twice daily. Investigators isolated RNA and reverse transcribed it into cDNA to act as the sequencing template. The data were produced by immunoSEQ multiplex PCR, yet TCRdb's version contains in-frame clones alone and is incomplete. The sample yields around 180,000 clones, 60% seen once. The sequencing here drew on CD4+ T cells sorted from blood, taken at week 24, from a patient treated with tofacitinib. The receptors shown here come from a human donor with alopecia areata.

The CDR3 DNA reads as TGTGCCAGCAGTGCTAATAATTCACCCCTCCACTTT. It encodes CASSANNSPLHF. The chain joins TRBV25-1 to TRBJ1-6; D is unresolved. The length of the CDR3 is 12 residues. Germline CDR1 reads MGHDK; CDR2 reads SYGVNS. The germline V and J ends were trimmed by 4 bases and 5 bases, with 3 bases remaining between them.

A remark on this clone: Other DNA sequences in the same sample also yield this CDR3. The chain is built from TRBV30 and TRBJ1-1; D gene ambiguous. The CDR3 has 11 residues. Trimming took 0 bases from V and 3 from J, leaving 2 bases between them. CDR1 and CDR2 from the germline V gene are GTSNPN and SVGIG (reference sequence). The CDR3 is CAWSVDTEAFF. CDR3 nucleotide sequence: TGTGCCTGGAGTGTGGACACTGAAGCTTTCTTT.

The CDR3 protein is CASSDLSVNEQFF. In DNA form, the CDR3 reads TGCGCCAGCAGCGATCTGTCGGTCAATGAGCAGTTCTTC. This chain uses TRBV5-1 with TRBJ2-1, with D uncertain. CDR1 and CDR2 from the germline V gene are SGHRS and YFSETQ. The V gene lost 4 bases and the J gene lost 6 bases, with 11 bases spanning the gap. The length of the CDR3 is 13 residues.

The chain employs TRBV6-4 and TRBJ2-1, with 14 nucleotides matching TRBD2. The junction had 1 base not matched to a gene; V was cut back by 0 bases and J by 9 bases. CDR1 and CDR2 (germline): MRHNA, SNTAGT. CDR3 length: 15 residues. DNA for the CDR3: TGTGCCAGCAGTGACTCGACTAGCGGGGGGGCTGAGCAGTTCTTC. It yields the protein CASSDSTSGGAEQFF.

A few counts support this clone. The rearrangement joins TRBV6-6 to TRBJ1-5, with D unresolved. V lost 6 bases, J lost 6 bases, and 18 bases lay in between. CDR3 length: 15 residues. Germline V gene lookup returns CDR1 MNHNY and CDR2 SVGAGI (reference sequence). Written as DNA, the CDR3 is TGTGCCAGCAGAGTCTCCACGATAAGCCGTCAGCCCCAGCATTTT. Its translation: CASRVSTISRQPQHF.

This chain links TRBV29-1 with TRBJ1-5; no firm D call. V was shortened by 5 bases and J by 2 bases, with 19 bases between the two germline ends. The CDR3 sequence is 16 residues long. Germline V gene lookup returns CDR1 SQVTM and CDR2 ANQGSEA. The CDR3 DNA is TGCAGCGTTCTTACCCGATTAGACGGCGGCAATCAGCCCCAGCATTTT. Translating gives CSVLTRLDGGNQPQHF.

This clone appeared a single time. This rearrangement joins TRBV5-1 to TRBJ1-1; 7 bases fit TRBD1. The CDR3 totals 12 residues. Germline CDR1 SGHRS, CDR2 YFSETQ. With 4 bases clipped from V and 11 bases from J, the junction kept 8 bases outside the gene matches. CDR3 sequence reads: CASSAKGARAFF. The CDR3 DNA sequence: TGCGCCAGCAGCGCCAAGGGGGCGAGGGCTTTCTTT.

CDR3 DNA: TGCAGCGTTGGGGGGGTAATTAACTATGGCTACACCTTC. Its translation: CSVGGVINYGYTF. This rearrangement joins TRBV29-1 to TRBJ1-2; perhaps TRBD1 as D (5 bases). CDR1 is SQVTM and CDR2 is ANQGSEA in the germline V gene. This CDR3 is 13 amino acids long. The V end lost 4 bases, the J end lost 1 base, and 10 bases lay between the germline ends.

This chain uses TRBV25-1 with TRBJ2-2, with D perhaps given as TRBD1 or TRBD2 (5 bases each). Germline lookup yields CDR1 MGHDK and CDR2 SYGVNS. V shed 4 bases and J shed 5 bases, with 17 bases lying between them. The CDR3 has 16 amino acids. The DNA of the CDR3 is TGTGCCAGCAGTGGAAAAACCGGGACCTATACCGGGGAGCTGTTTTTT. Residues: CASSGKTGTYTGELFF. The whole variable domain, filled in from reference TRBV25-1 and TRBJ2-2, reads EADIYQTPRYLVIGTGKKITLECSQTMGHDKMYWYQQDPGMELHLIHYSYGVNSTEKGDLSSESTVSRIRTEHFPLTLESARPSHTSQYLCASSGKTGTYTGELFFGEGSRLTVL.

The rearrangement joins TRBV29-1 to TRBJ2-4, with D maybe TRBD1 (6 bases). This CDR3 contains 14 residues. Germline V CDR1 and CDR2: SQVTM, ANQGSEA. Deletions cut 3 bases from V and 2 bases from J, with 11 bases between. CDR3 protein: CSVEPTGTKNIQYF. The CDR3 DNA reads TGCAGCGTTGAGCCGACAGGAACCAAAAACATTCAGTACTTC.

The chain combines TRBV4-1 with TRBJ1-2; D not resolved. The CDR3 has 14 amino acids. Trimming removed 3 bases at V and 2 bases at J, with 10 bases between. Germline V gives CDR1 MGHRA, CDR2 YSYEKL. The CDR3 DNA follows: TGCGCCAGCAGCCATATTACCGAAAACTATGGCTACACCTTC. Translated, it gives CASSHITENYGYTF.

The rearrangement links TRBV29-1 to TRBJ1-1; D possibly corresponds to TRBD1 (5 bases). CDR1 is SQVTM, CDR2 ANQGSEA, per germline. The CDR3 is 14 amino acids. V gave up 2 bases and J gave up 3 bases, with 13 bases separating them. The CDR3: CSVERRGRYTEAFF. CDR3 nucleotide sequence: TGCAGCGTTGAAAGGAGGGGTAGGTACACTGAAGCTTTCTTT.

This sequence joins TRBV30 and TRBJ2-5; unclear D gene. Trimming stripped 0 bases from V and 3 bases from J, with 8 bases between. This CDR3 contains 13 residues. CDR1 is GTSNPN and CDR2 is SVGIG in the germline V gene (reference sequence). The CDR3 DNA follows: TGTGCCTGGAGTGTTGGGCGGAAAGAGACCCAGTACTTC. Its translation: CAWSVGRKETQYF.

This chain uses TRBV7-2 with TRBJ2-6, with D hard to call. In germline, CDR1 is SGHTA, CDR2 FQGNSA. V lost 7 bases, J lost 0 bases, and 19 bases lay in between. This CDR3 spans 18 amino acids. The CDR3: CASTAVGSPGSGANVLTF. CDR3 sequence (DNA): TGTGCCAGCACCGCGGTCGGTAGTCCCGGCTCTGGGGCCAACGTCCTGACTTTC.

The chain carries TRBV9 and TRBJ1-1, with D perhaps TRBD1 (5 bases). V was shortened by 3 bases and J by 1 base, with 10 bases between the two germline ends. Germline V gene lookup returns CDR1 SGDLS and CDR2 YYNGEE. CDR3 size: 14 residues. Here the CDR3 DNA reads TGTGCCAGCAGCGCTTTTCAGGGGAACACTGAAGCTTTCTTT. Translating it yields CASSAFQGNTEAFF.

The V call is TRBV11-2, the J call TRBJ2-1, with D possibly being TRBD1 (5 bases). The CDR3 totals 17 residues. V was clipped by 7 bases and J by 1 base, with 20 bases between them. Germline V CDR1 and CDR2: SGHAT, FQNNGV. CDR3 nucleotides: TGTGCCAGCACCCGTCCAAGCAAGGGGCGATCCTACAATGAGCAGTTCTTC. This gives the protein CASTRPSKGRSYNEQFF.

The count of this clone is one. The chain combines TRBV4-3 with TRBJ1-2; D is perhaps TRBD1 (6 bases). CDR1 and CDR2 from the germline V gene are LGHNA and YSLEER. V dropped 0 bases and J dropped 8 bases, with 22 bases sitting between them. The CDR3 runs to 17 residues. CDR3 protein: CASSQDSSSGGRGGYTF. The DNA for the CDR3 is TGCGCCAGCAGCCAAGATTCGAGCAGCGGGGGCCGGGGAGGCTACACCTTC.

The chain links TRBV30 to TRBJ2-3; TRBD1 agrees at 7 bases. Germline V gene data show CDR1 as GTSNPN and CDR2 as SVGIG (reference sequence). This CDR3 has 15 residues. Trimming at V came to 0 bases and at J to 2 bases, leaving 5 bases not matched to a gene. CDR3 in amino acids: CAWSVQGGVTDTQYF. The CDR3 region has the DNA TGTGCCTGGAGTGTACAAGGGGGCGTCACAGATACGCAGTATTTT.

The chain links TRBV19 to TRBJ1-4; D unclear. The germline CDR1 and CDR2 sequences are LNHDA and SQIVND (reference sequence). CDR3 length: 17 residues. Between the trimmed V and J ends, which lost 4 bases and 0 bases, there was a span of 15 bases. The CDR3 region has the DNA TGTGCCAGTAGTACCGACCTAAAGACCGCAACTAATGAAAAACTGTTTTTT. Encoded protein: CASSTDLKTATNEKLFF.

The chain employs TRBV27 and TRBJ2-5; maybe TRBD2 (5 bases). The CDR3 spans 13 residues. V was shortened by 6 bases and J by 2 bases, with 10 bases between the two germline ends. Germline lookup yields CDR1 MNHEY and CDR2 SMNVEV (reference sequence). The CDR3: CASRRRIQETQYF. For the CDR3, the DNA is TGTGCCAGCAGGAGGAGGATACAAGAGACCCAGTACTTC.

The J gene is TRBJ1-1, the V gene TRBV30; D is uncertain. V lost 2 bases and J 2 bases, leaving 6 bases between the germline ends. The CDR3 contains 12 residues. Germline V gives CDR1 GTSNPN, CDR2 SVGIG (reference sequence). In DNA form, the CDR3 reads TGTGCCTGGAGTTGGACCAACACTGAAGCTTTCTTT. This sequence encodes CAWSWTNTEAFF.

This clone was picked up a small number of times. This sequence joins TRBV7-3 and TRBJ2-4; perhaps TRBD1 as D (5 bases). CDR3 length: 15 residues. Trimming shortened V by 2 bases and J by 9 bases, and 17 bases separated the two germline ends. Germline assignment: CDR1 SGHTA and CDR2 FQGTGA. DNA of the CDR3: TGTGCCAGCAGCTTAGATCCCGACAGCGCGAGCATTCAGTACTTC. Its translation is CASSLDPDSASIQYF.

This rearrangement joins TRBV30 to TRBJ1-1; unclear D gene. The ends were cut back, 3 bases at V and 0 bases at J, with 8 bases in the middle. The germline gives CDR1 GTSNPN, CDR2 SVGIG (reference sequence). CDR3 length equals 13 residues. The chain's CDR3 is CAWRRLLNTEAFF. The CDR3 region has the DNA TGTGCCTGGAGAAGACTCTTGAACACTGAAGCTTTCTTT.

The V call is TRBV6-1, the J call TRBJ1-1, with 7 bases identical to TRBD1. Trimming cost V 6 bases and J 1 base; bases outside gene matches: 5. Germline assignment: CDR1 MNHNS and CDR2 SASEGT. CDR3 length: 14 residues. The CDR3 sequence is CASRMGQTNTEAFF. CDR3 DNA: TGTGCCAGCAGGATGGGACAGACGAACACTGAAGCTTTCTTT.

The genes are TRBV21-1 and TRBJ2-5; the table's D call TRBD2 went unverified against the DNA. TRBV21-1 is a documented pseudogene. The CDR3 covers 14 residues. The CDR3 sequence is CASSKWGAGETQYF. The CDR3 DNA reads as TGTGCCAGCAGCAAATGGGGAGCGGGGGAGACCCAGTACTTC.

The J gene is TRBJ1-6, the V gene TRBV27; D perhaps matches TRBD1 (6 bases). Germline V gene sequence: CDR1 MNHEY, CDR2 SMNVEV (reference sequence). The CDR3 loop spans 12 amino acids. Trimming removed 5 bases from V and 7 bases from J, with 6 bases in between. CDR3 residues: CASSQGNSPLHF. CDR3 nucleotides: TGTGCCAGCAGTCAGGGGAATTCACCCCTCCACTTT.

The rearrangement uses TRBV29-1 and TRBJ2-2, with 10 bases fitting TRBD2. Looked up from germline, CDR1 is SQVTM and CDR2 is ANQGSEA. The trim removed 5 bases at V and 4 bases at J, leaving 4 bases unmatched. The length of the CDR3 is 14 residues. CDR3 sequence reads: CSVLRTSGTGELFF. The CDR3 region has the DNA TGCAGCGTTCTGCGGACTAGCGGCACCGGGGAGCTGTTTTTT.

V gene TRBV5-6 combines with J gene TRBJ2-5, with 7 nucleotides matching TRBD1. The germline V gene encodes CDR1 SGHDT and CDR2 YYEEEE. The V gene end was trimmed by 4 bases and the J gene end by 5 bases; junction bases not matched to a gene: 5. The CDR3 sequence is 13 residues long. CDR3 residues: CASSHDRVETQYF. DNA for the CDR3: TGTGCCAGCAGCCACGACAGGGTGGAGACCCAGTACTTC.

CDR3 sequence reads: CASSPVPPNEQFF. The CDR3 DNA reads TGTGCCAGCTCACCAGTCCCCCCGAATGAGCAGTTCTTC. This sequence joins TRBV18 and TRBJ2-1; no clear D gene. The CDR3 extends over 13 amino acids. The V gene's germline CDR1 is KGHSH and CDR2 LQKENI. Trimming took off 2 bases at V and 7 bases at J, with 9 bases between the two ends.

The genes are TRBV7-2 and TRBJ2-1, with TRBD1 identical over 9 bases. V trimming: 1 base; J trimming: 8 bases; junction bases outside the gene matches: 6. This CDR3 spans 15 amino acids. CDR1 and CDR2 from the germline V gene are SGHTA and FQGNSA. CDR3 amino acids: CASSLVGTGRDEQFF. CDR3 DNA: TGTGCCAGCAGCTTAGTGGGGACAGGGCGTGATGAGCAGTTCTTC. Combining the CDR3 with reference TRBV7-2 and TRBJ2-1 gives the whole variable domain GAGVSQSPSNKVTEKGKDVELRCDPISGHTALYWYRQSLGQGLEFLIYFQGNSAPDKSGLPSDRFSAERTGGSVSTLTIQRTQQEDSAVYLCASSLVGTGRDEQFFGPGTRLTVL.

Worth noting for this clone: At one end, the junction sequence differs from germline, possibly due to a read error. The chain uses TRBV7-9 and TRBJ1-1; D is unresolved. Germline V gene data show CDR1 as SEHNR and CDR2 as FQNEAQ (reference sequence). This CDR3 contains 12 residues. The CDR3 DNA follows: TGTGCCAGCAGCACCTCCTCCAAGGGAGCTCGCTTT. Its protein product is CASSTSSKGARF.